Reported below is one T cell receptor beta chain. Its antigen is still unknown. Libraries were prepared by immunoSEQ multiplex PCR; TCRdb keeps only in-frame clonotypes and omits some of them. Of about 110,000 clones in the sample, about 95% are singletons; the top ten hold roughly 2%. CDR1 LNHDA and CDR2 SQIVND come from the germline V gene (reference sequence). The ends lost 1 base at V and 6 bases at J; junction bases unmatched: 3. There are 15 residues in the CDR3. This entry is derived from a study of T cell responses to AZD1222 COVID-19 vaccine. Study-level results: Researchers report vaccine-associated CD4 TCRs spanning spike, with dominance at 160-218 and 743-854. The number of AZD1222 recipients seropositive at baseline was only 6 or 7. Once two AZD1222 doses were given, Spike-specific TCR breadth and depth went up. Possibly, clonal diversity was underestimated; donors were largely white British and included more females.

The receptor was isolated from an adult in good health. This sample comprised peripheral blood, obtained on day 0 of AZD1222 vaccination. The chain couples TRBV19 to TRBJ2-1, with 10 bases that match TRBD2. This CDR3 is CASSIGTSGFNEQFF. CDR3 sequence (DNA): TGTGCCAGTAGTATAGGGACTAGCGGCTTCAATGAGCAGTTCTTC.